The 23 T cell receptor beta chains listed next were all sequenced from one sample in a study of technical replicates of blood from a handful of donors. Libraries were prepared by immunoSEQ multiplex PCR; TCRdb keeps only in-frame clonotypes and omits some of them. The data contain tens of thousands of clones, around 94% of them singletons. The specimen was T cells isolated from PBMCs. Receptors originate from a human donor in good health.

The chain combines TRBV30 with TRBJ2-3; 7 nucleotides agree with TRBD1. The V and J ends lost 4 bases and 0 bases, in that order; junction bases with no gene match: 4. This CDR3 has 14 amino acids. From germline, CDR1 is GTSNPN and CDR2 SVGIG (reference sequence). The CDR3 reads CAWKQGPSTDTQYF. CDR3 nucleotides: TGTGCCTGGAAACAGGGGCCTAGCACAGATACGCAGTATTTT.

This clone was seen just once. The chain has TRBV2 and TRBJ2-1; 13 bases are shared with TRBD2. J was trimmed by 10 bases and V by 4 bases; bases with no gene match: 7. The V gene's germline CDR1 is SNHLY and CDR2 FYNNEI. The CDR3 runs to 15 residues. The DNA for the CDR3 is TGTGCCAGCAGTGGAAGGACTAGCGGGAGAGGAGAGCAGTTCTTC. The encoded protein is CASSGRTSGRGEQFF.

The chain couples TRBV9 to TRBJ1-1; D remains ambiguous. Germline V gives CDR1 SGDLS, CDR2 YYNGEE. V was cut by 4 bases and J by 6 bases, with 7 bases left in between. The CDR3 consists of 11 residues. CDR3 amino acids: CASSPLSEAFF. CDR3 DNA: TGTGCCAGCAGCCCTCTGTCTGAAGCTTTCTTT.

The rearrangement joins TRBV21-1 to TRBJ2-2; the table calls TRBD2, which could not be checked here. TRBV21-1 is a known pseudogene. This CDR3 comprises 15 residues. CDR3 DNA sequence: TGTGCCAGCAGCAAAGCAAGCCCCTTCACCGGGGAGCTGTTTTTT. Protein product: CASSKASPFTGELFF.

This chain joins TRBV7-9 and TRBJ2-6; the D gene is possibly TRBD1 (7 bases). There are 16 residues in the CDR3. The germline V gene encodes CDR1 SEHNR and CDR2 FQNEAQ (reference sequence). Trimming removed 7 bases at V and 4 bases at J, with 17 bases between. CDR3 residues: CASIPRGAQGANVLTF. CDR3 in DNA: TGTGCCAGCATCCCCAGGGGGGCGCAGGGGGCCAACGTCCTGACTTTC.

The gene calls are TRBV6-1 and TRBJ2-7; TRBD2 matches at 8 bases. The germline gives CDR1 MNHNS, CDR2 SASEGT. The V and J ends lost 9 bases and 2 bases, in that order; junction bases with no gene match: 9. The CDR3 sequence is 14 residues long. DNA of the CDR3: TGTGCCAGTTTTCCGGGACTAGGTCCCTACGAGCAGTACTTC. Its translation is CASFPGLGPYEQYF.

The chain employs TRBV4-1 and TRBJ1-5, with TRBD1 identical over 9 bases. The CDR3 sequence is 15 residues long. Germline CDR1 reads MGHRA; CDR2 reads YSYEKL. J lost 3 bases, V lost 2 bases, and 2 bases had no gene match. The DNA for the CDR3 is TGCGCCAGCAGCCAAAGGGACAGGGACAATCAGCCCCAGCATTTT. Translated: CASSQRDRDNQPQHF.

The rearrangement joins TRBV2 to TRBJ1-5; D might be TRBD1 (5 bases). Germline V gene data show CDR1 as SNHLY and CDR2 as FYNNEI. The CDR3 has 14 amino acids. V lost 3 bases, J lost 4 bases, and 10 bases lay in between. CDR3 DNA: TGTGCCAGCAGTGACCCCGGGGGAAATCAGCCCCAGCATTTT. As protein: CASSDPGGNQPQHF.

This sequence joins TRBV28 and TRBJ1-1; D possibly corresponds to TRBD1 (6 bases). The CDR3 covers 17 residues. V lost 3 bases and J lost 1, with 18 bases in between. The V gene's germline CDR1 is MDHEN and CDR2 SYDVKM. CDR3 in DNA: TGTGCCAGCAGTTTGTGGGGGGGCGGCAGGGAGAACACTGAAGCTTTCTTT. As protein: CASSLWGGGRENTEAFF.

DNA of the CDR3: TGTGCCAGCAGTTACCGAGGGGGTCAGCCCCAGCATTTT. Encoded protein: CASSYRGGQPQHF. The J gene is TRBJ1-5, the V gene TRBV6-5, with a possible D match to TRBD1 (6 bases). Trimming left V 2 bases short and J 6 bases short, with 8 bases between. CDR1 and CDR2 (germline): MNHEY, SVGAGI. This CDR3 region has 13 residues.

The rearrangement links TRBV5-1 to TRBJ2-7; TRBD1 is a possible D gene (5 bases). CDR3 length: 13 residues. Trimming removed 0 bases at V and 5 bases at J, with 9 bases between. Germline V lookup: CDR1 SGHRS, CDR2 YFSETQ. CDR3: CASSLVRDHEQYF. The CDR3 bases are TGCGCCAGCAGCTTGGTCAGGGATCACGAGCAGTACTTC.

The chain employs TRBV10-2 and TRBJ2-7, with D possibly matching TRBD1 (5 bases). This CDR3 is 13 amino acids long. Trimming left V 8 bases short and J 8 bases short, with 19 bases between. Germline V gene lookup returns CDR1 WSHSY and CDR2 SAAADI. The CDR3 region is CASRTELQDKQYF. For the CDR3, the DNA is TGCGCCAGCCGAACGGAGCTCCAGGACAAGCAGTACTTC.

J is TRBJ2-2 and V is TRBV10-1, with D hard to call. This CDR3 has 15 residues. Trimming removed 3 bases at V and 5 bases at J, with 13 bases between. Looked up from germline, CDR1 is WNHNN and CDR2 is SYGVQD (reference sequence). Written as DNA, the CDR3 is TGCGCCAGCAGTGATTCCCTAGTAGAAACCGGGGAGCTGTTTTTT. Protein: CASSDSLVETGELFF.

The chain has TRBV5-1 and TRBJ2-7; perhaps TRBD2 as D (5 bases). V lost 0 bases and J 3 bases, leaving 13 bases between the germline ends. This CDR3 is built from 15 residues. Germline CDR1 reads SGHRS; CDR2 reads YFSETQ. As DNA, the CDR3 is TGCGCCAGCAGCTTGGCGGCTAGCACTCACTACGAGCAGTACTTC. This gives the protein CASSLAASTHYEQYF.

As DNA, the CDR3 is TGTGCCAGCAGTAAAATAGATGGAAACACCATATATTTT. Translating gives CASSKIDGNTIYF. The V gene is TRBV28, the J gene TRBJ1-3; no clear D. The CDR3 is 13 amino acids. Per germline, CDR1 MDHEN and CDR2 SYDVKM. V lost 5 bases and J 3 bases, leaving 8 bases between the germline ends.

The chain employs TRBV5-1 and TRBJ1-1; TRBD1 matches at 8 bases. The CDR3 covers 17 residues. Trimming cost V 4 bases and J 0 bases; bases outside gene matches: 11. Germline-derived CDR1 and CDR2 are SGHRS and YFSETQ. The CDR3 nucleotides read TGCGCCAGCAGCATAGGGACGACAGGGGAGATGAACACTGAAGCTTTCTTT. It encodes CASSIGTTGEMNTEAFF.

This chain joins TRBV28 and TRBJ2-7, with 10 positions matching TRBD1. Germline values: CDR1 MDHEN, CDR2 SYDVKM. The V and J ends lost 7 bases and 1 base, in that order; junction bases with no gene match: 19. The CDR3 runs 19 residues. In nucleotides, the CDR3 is TGTGCCAGCATCATGACAGGGGGCTATTCTTTGCGAAAGTCCTACGAGCAGTACTTC. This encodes CASIMTGGYSLRKSYEQYF.

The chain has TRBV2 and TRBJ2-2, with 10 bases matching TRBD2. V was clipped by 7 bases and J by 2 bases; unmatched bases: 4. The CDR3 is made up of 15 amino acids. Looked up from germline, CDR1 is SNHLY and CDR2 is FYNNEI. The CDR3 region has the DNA TGTGCCAGCACTAGCGGGAGTGTTAACACCGGGGAGCTGTTTTTT. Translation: CASTSGSVNTGELFF.

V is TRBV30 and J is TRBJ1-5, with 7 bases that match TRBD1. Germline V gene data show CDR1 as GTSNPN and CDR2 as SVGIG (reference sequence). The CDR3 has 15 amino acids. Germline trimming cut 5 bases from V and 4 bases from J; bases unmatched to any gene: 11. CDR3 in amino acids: CAWLTGMGVNQPQHF. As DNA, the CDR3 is TGTGCCTGGTTGACAGGGATGGGGGTAAATCAGCCCCAGCATTTT.

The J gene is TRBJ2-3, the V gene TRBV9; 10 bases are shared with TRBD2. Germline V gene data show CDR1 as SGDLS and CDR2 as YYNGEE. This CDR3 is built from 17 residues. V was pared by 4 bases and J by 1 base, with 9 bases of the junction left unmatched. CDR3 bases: TGTGCCAGCAGCTTCCCCCCTGGGACTAGCGGCACAGATACGCAGTATTTT. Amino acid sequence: CASSFPPGTSGTDTQYF.

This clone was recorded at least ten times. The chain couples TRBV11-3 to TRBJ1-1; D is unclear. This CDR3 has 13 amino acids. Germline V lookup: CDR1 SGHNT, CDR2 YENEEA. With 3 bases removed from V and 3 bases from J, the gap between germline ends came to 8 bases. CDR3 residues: CASSFFGDTEAFF. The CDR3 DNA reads TGTGCCAGCAGCTTTTTCGGGGACACTGAAGCTTTCTTT. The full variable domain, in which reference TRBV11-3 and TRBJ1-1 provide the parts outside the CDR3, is EAGVVQSPRYKIIEKKQPVAFWCNPISGHNTLYWYLQNLGQGPELLIRYENEEAVDDSQLPKDRFSAERLKGVDSTLKIQPAELGDSAVYLCASSFFGDTEAFFGQGTRLTVV.

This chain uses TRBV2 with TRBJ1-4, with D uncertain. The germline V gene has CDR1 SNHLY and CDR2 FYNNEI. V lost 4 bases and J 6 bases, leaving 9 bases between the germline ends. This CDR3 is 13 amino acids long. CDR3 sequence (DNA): TGTGCCAGCAGTGTGAGGAGGGATGAAAAACTGTTTTTT. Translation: CASSVRRDEKLFF. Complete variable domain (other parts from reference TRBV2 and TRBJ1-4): EPEVTQTPSHQVTQMGQEVILRCVPISNHLYFYWYRQILGQKVEFLVSFYNNEISEKSEIFDDQFSVERPDGSNFTLKIRSTKLEDSAMYFCASSVRRDEKLFFGSGTQLSVL.

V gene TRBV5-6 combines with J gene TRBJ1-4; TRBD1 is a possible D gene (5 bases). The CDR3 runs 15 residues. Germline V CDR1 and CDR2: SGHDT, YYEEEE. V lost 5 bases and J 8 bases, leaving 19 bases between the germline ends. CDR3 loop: CASSLGGTYREKLFF. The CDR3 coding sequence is TGTGCCAGCAGTTTAGGCGGGACTTACCGGGAAAAACTGTTTTTT.